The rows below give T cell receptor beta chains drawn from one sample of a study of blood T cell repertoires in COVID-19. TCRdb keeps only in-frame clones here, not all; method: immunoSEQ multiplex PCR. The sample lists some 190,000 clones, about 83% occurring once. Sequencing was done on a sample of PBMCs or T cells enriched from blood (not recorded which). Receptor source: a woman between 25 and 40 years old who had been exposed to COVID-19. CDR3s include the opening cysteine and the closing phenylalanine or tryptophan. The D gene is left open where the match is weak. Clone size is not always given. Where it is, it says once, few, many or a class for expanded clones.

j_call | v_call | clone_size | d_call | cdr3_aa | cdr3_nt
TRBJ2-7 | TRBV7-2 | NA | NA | CASSLGQVYEQYF | TGTGCCAGCAGCTTAGGACAGGTCTACGAGCAGTACTTC
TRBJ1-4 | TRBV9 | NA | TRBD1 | CASSGTGTTNEKLFF | TGTGCCAGCAGCGGGACAGGGACAACTAATGAAAAACTGTTTTTT
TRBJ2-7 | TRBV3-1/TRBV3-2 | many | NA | CASSQDHTDSEQYF | TGTGCCAGCAGCCAAGACCACACAGATAGCGAGCAGTACTTC
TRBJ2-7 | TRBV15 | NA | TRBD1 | CATSQLGQGGEQYF | TGTGCCACCAGCCAACTTGGACAGGGGGGCGAGCAGTACTTC
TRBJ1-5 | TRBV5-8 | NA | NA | CASSLTVDYNQPQHF | TGTGCCAGCAGCTTGACAGTGGACTACAATCAGCCCCAGCATTTT
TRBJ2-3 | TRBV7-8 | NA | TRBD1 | CASSHRHKQGGSTDTQYF | TGTGCCAGCAGCCACCGTCATAAACAGGGGGGAAGCACAGATACGCAGTATTTT
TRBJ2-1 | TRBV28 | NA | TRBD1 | CASLGQSYNEQFF | TGTGCCAGCCTGGGACAGTCCTACAATGAGCAGTTCTTC
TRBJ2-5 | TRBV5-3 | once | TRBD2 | CARSLEGLAGGRQETQYF | TGTGCCAGAAGCTTGGAAGGCCTAGCGGGGGGTCGGCAAGAGACCCAGTACTTC
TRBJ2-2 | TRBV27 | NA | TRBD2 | CASSSAGGANTGELFF | TGTGCCAGCAGTTCTGCGGGGGGGGCGAACACCGGGGAGCTGTTTTTT
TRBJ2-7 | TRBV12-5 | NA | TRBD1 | CASGPLAGQGRSYEQYF | TGTGCTAGTGGCCCCCTTGCGGGACAGGGGAGGTCCTACGAGCAGTACTTC
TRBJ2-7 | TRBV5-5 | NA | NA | CASSLAEALYEQYF | TGTGCCAGCAGCTTGGCCGAGGCATTATACGAGCAGTACTTC
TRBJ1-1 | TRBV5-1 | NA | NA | CASSLNGGWNTEAFF | TGCGCCAGCAGCTTGAACGGCGGCTGGAACACTGAAGCTTTCTTT
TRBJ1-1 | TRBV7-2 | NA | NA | CASSIREGLEAFF | TGTGCCAGCAGCATTCGTGAGGGTCTTGAAGCTTTCTTT
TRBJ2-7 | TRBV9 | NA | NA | CASSRTGRNEQYF | TGTGCCAGCAGTCGAACAGGGAGAAACGAGCAGTACTTC
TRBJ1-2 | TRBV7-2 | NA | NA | CASSLAAGHYGYTF | TGTGCCAGCAGCTTAGCCGCGGGACACTATGGCTACACCTTC
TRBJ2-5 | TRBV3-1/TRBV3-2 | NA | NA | CASSLSDRIQETQYF | TGTGCCAGCAGCCTGTCCGACAGGATTCAAGAGACCCAGTACTTC
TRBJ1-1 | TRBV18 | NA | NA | CASSPLGGWNTEAFF | TGTGCCAGCTCACCGCTGGGGGGTTGGAACACTGAAGCTTTCTTT
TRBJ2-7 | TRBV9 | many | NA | CASSVNPGTSYEQYF | TGTGCCAGCAGCGTGAACCCTGGGACTTCCTACGAGCAGTACTTC
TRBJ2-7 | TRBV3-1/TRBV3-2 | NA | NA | CASSPGGGAYEQYF | TGTGCCAGCAGCCCTGGGGGGGGCGCCTACGAGCAGTACTTC
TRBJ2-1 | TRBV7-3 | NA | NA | CASSSPWDIHEQFF | TGTGCCAGCAGCTCGCCCTGGGACATCCATGAGCAGTTCTTC
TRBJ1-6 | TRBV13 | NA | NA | CASSLRVVAGERALHF | TGTGCCAGCAGCTTACGGGTCGTGGCAGGGGAAAGGGCCCTCCACTTT
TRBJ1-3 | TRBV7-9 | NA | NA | CASSFNSGNTIYF | TGTGCCAGCAGCTTTAACTCTGGAAACACCATATATTTT
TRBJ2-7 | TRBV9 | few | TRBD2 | CASSVGGLARSYEQYF | TGTGCCAGCAGCGTAGGCGGACTAGCGCGCTCCTACGAGCAGTACTTC
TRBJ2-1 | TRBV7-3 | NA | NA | CASSQQGAHNEQFF | TGTGCCAGCAGCCAACAGGGAGCCCACAATGAGCAGTTCTTC